These 13 T cell receptor beta chains came from one sample sequenced in a study of identical twins. In TCRdb, the 5' RACE reads were re-called with MiXCR into one record per CDR3 protein. Of 700,000 to 950,000 distinct CDR3 sequences listed, 10% to 15% were seen once; the top ten hold around 1.5%. A further study also used this sample, focusing on yellow fever vaccine responses in identical twins.

The material sequenced was PBMCs. These TCRs come from a woman aged 18-30 years in good health.

This clonotype was found a few times. The rearrangement joins TRBV3-1 to TRBJ2-1, with 9 bases identical to TRBD1. The CDR3 covers 16 residues. V trimming: 7 bases; J trimming: 7 bases; junction bases outside the gene matches: 14. Germline V CDR1 and CDR2: LGHDT, YNNKEL (reference sequence). The CDR3 region is CASTDLGTGRRNEQFF. The CDR3 DNA sequence: TGTGCCAGCACCGACCTGGGGACAGGGAGGAGGAATGAGCAGTTCTTC.

This clonotype was observed a handful of times. The chain combines TRBV12-3 or TRBV12-4 with TRBJ2-3; 11 bases align to TRBD2. V shed 3 bases, J shed 1 base, and the junction held 3 bases outside the gene matches. The CDR3 has 16 residues. The CDR3 coding sequence is TGTGCCAGCAGTTTCGGTAGCGGGAGGGGCACAGATACGCAGTATTTT. It codes for CASSFGSGRGTDTQYF.

This chain joins TRBV3-1 and TRBJ2-7; D may be TRBD1 (5 bases). Trimming shortened V by 1 base and J by 5 bases, and 6 bases separated the two germline ends. Germline assignment: CDR1 LGHDT and CDR2 YNNKEL (reference sequence). The CDR3 consists of 12 residues. CDR3 sequence (DNA): TGTGCCAGCAGCCAAGGGACAAACGAGCAGTACGTC. This gives the protein CASSQGTNEQYV.

This clonotype was seen many times. The chain recombines TRBV15 with TRBJ1-1; D gene uncertain. This CDR3 is built from 13 residues. Trimming stripped 5 bases from V and 7 bases from J, with 14 bases between. CDR1 and CDR2 from the germline V gene are LNHNV and YYDKDF (reference sequence). The CDR3 spells CATSVGGSGEAFF. CDR3 in DNA: TGTGCCACCAGCGTAGGAGGGTCGGGTGAAGCTTTCTTT.

V and J are TRBV5-1 and TRBJ2-1, with 8 bases identical to TRBD1. V shed 3 bases, J shed 7 bases, and the junction held 9 bases outside the gene matches. This CDR3 comprises 15 residues. The germline CDR1 and CDR2 sequences are SGHRS and YFSETQ. The CDR3 sequence: CASSSGTGQANEQFF. The CDR3 DNA is TGCGCCAGCAGCTCAGGGACAGGCCAAGCTAATGAGCAGTTCTTC.

Only a few counts were recorded for this clonotype. The rearrangement links TRBV4-1 to TRBJ2-5; 8 positions agree with TRBD2. From germline, CDR1 is MGHRA and CDR2 YSYEKL. CDR3 length: 16 amino acids. The trim removed 0 bases at V and 1 base at J, leaving 4 bases unmatched. CDR3 nucleotides: TGCGCCAGCAGCCAAGATACGGGACTAGGCCAAGAGACCCAGTACTTC. Protein: CASSQDTGLGQETQYF.

This clonotype was recorded at least ten times. The chain is built from TRBV7-3 and TRBJ1-3; no clear D gene. Looked up from germline, CDR1 is SGHTA and CDR2 is FQGTGA. The CDR3 is 15 residues long. The V end lost 2 bases, the J end lost 3 bases, and 11 bases lay between the germline ends. In DNA, the CDR3 is TGTGCCAGCAGCTTATTACGGGCAAGTGGAAACACCATATATTTT. Translating it yields CASSLLRASGNTIYF. Combining the CDR3 with reference TRBV7-3 and TRBJ1-3 gives the whole variable domain GAGVSQTPSNKVTEKGKYVELRCDPISGHTALYWYRQSLGQGPEFLIYFQGTGAADDSGLPNDRFFAVRPEGSVSTLKIQRTERGDSAVYLCASSLLRASGNTIYFGEGSWLTVV.

This clonotype has just a few counts. In DNA form, the CDR3 reads TGTGCCAGCAGTTTCAGGATAGGCCATGAGCAGTTCTTC. Amino acid sequence: CASSFRIGHEQFF. The rearrangement uses TRBV12-3 or TRBV12-4 and TRBJ2-1; D remains ambiguous. Deletions cut 3 bases from V and 8 bases from J, with 11 bases between. The CDR3 runs 13 residues.

The chain recombines TRBV20-1 with TRBJ2-1; 14 bases agree with TRBD2. The CDR3 is 18 residues long. Germline CDR1 DFQATT, CDR2 SNEGSKA (reference sequence). V lost 2 bases, J lost 2 bases, and 8 bases stayed unmatched. The CDR3 protein is CSARPGLAGDVPYNEQFF. For the CDR3, the DNA is TGCAGTGCTAGACCGGGACTAGCGGGAGATGTTCCCTACAATGAGCAGTTCTTC.

This clonotype was detected many times. J is TRBJ2-3 and V is TRBV4-1; a weak D match, TRBD1 (6 bases). Germline-derived CDR1 and CDR2 are MGHRA and YSYEKL. There are 15 residues in the CDR3. The germline V and J ends were trimmed by 2 bases and 4 bases, with 13 bases remaining between them. The CDR3 loop reads CASSQLQGLPDTQYF. For the CDR3, the DNA is TGCGCCAGCAGCCAACTCCAGGGGCTCCCAGATACGCAGTATTTT.

This clonotype was counted between two and nine times. This rearrangement joins TRBV5-5 to TRBJ2-7; D call uncertain. The CDR3 is 13 residues long. Trimming pared 4 bases from V and 1 base from J, leaving 9 bases between. Germline assignment: CDR1 SGHKS and CDR2 YYEKEE (reference sequence). For the CDR3, the DNA is TGTGCCAGCAGCACGACACCTTCCTACGAGCAGTACGTC. Its protein product is CASSTTPSYEQYV.

This clonotype was counted between two and nine times. V gene TRBV28 combines with J gene TRBJ2-3, with 11 nucleotides matching TRBD2. The CDR3 extends over 16 amino acids. The ends lost 5 bases at V and 5 bases at J; junction bases unmatched: 9. The germline CDR1 and CDR2 sequences are MDHEN and SYDVKM. CDR3 sequence: CASSPGSGGAEDTQYF. In DNA, the CDR3 is TGTGCCAGCAGTCCTGGTAGCGGGGGGGCGGAAGATACGCAGTATTTT.

There are a few counts of this clonotype. The chain links TRBV2 to TRBJ1-5, with D possibly matching TRBD1 (6 bases). V lost 4 bases, J lost 4 bases, and 14 bases lay in between. The germline CDR1 and CDR2 sequences are SNHLY and FYNNEI. The CDR3 spans 15 residues. This CDR3 reads CASSAETGRNQPQHF. CDR3 nucleotides: TGTGCCAGCAGTGCGGAGACAGGAAGGAATCAGCCCCAGCATTTT. The full variable domain, completed using reference TRBV2 and TRBJ1-5, is EPEVTQTPSHQVTQMGQEVILRCVPISNHLYFYWYRQILGQKVEFLVSFYNNEISEKSEIFDDQFSVERPDGSNFTLKIRSTKLEDSAMYFCASSAETGRNQPQHFGDGTRLSIL.